This T cell receptor beta chain came from a study of T cell responses to AZD1222 COVID-19 vaccine. Germline V CDR1 and CDR2: MDHEN, SYDVKM. This CDR3 comprises 13 residues. The V gene end was trimmed by 4 bases and the J gene end by 5 bases; junction bases not matched to a gene: 1. The repertoire was sequenced with immunoSEQ multiplex PCR; TCRdb's copy has only in-frame clones and lacks some. The table shows about 140,000 clones, with 91% occurring only once. Overall study findings and caveats: Sampling that yielded the repertoires occurred only after the peak T cell response. Spike was spanned by vaccine-associated CD4 TCRs, with dominance at 160-218 and 743-854. In a largely white British group with more females than males, clonal diversity was possibly underestimated. Reportedly, nearly half of unique spike TCRs recognized epitopes outside B.1.351/B.1.1.7 mutations.

A word on this clone: Its antigen is unknown.

This chain joins TRBV28 and TRBJ1-5; 8 bases line up with TRBD1. The origin of this receptor is an adult who received the MenACWY meningococcal vaccine as a control. Sequencing used peripheral blood, obtained 28 days after the second dose of the MenACWY control vaccine. The CDR3: CASSSDRDQPQHF. The DNA for the CDR3 is TGTGCCAGCAGTTCGGACAGGGATCAGCCCCAGCATTTT.